This T cell receptor beta chain was recorded in a study of glioma-infiltrating T cells listed by TCRdb under 2016. Regarding the study in general: Low-grade gliomas were represented by WHO grade II oligodendrogliomas or astrocytomas, and glioblastomas were represented by WHO grade IV tumors that were sampled at initial rather than recurrent diagnosis. The paired cohort comprised three low-grade glioma patients, eight or nine primary glioblastoma patients and three non-glioma patients contributing non-neoplastic brain tissue. TCR alpha- and beta-chain repertoires were sequenced from glioma tissue, non-neoplastic brain tissue and matched peripheral blood mononuclear cells. For blood libraries, the target was about 4.5- to 10-fold sequencing coverage of about 920,000 peripheral T cells. Before surgery, glioma patients were given dexamethasone for six or fewer days. Each tissue-infiltrating repertoire was compared with the same patient's peripheral blood repertoire to measure divergence between tissue and blood T-cell populations. Overall study outcomes, separate from this receptor: Very few CDR3 sequences were found to be shared between tissue and blood, and this scarcity was attributed to high CDR3 diversity and limited sampling. In non-neoplastic patients, VJ-independent divergence between tissue and blood fell below expectation, whereas in all gliomas, and especially in low-grade gliomas, the divergence rose above expectation. Patients with low tissue-blood divergence were marked by a signature set of shared blood CDR3 motifs, and that set was depleted in highly divergent patients. Group comparisons were based on small numbers of patients: three non-neoplastic, three low-grade glioma and 7 to 9 glioblastoma patients.

Surgical brain or tumor specimens were cryofrozen in liquid nitrogen immediately after resection, and peripheral blood cells were collected concurrently. TCR alpha and beta CDR3 regions were amplified with the iRepertoire nested amplicon-rescue multiplex PCR (arm-PCR) platform from RNA. The input for one-step reverse transcription and amplification was roughly 85-400 ng of either tissue mRNA or PBMC total RNA. After bead purification, a secondary multiplex PCR added Illumina adapters, and libraries were gel-purified between 200 and 400 bp. Internal 6-nucleotide barcodes were carried by the libraries and were used for demultiplexing. Sequencing of the libraries was done on an Illumina MiSeq using 2x220 or 2x250 nucleotide paired-end reads. As for the original processing: Paired reads were merged using FLASH 1.2.11 and aligned with BWA-MEM to the GRCh37 human genome, and TRA and TRB reads were then extracted. An IMGT-derived reference of cassette sequences and CDR3 motifs, with pseudogenes included, was used for V and J assignment. Three-frame translation of reads was performed, and productive CDR3s were defined as those with a C...FGXG motif and no stop codons. Clonotypes were defined as unique combinations of V-J cassette pair and CDR3 amino acid sequence. Reads were filtered by Hamming distance, with the threshold set by the sequence error rate of each sample in mapped regions. TCRdb handled the public reads itself, with Q25 trimming in fastp and clone calling in MiXCR, and kept productive beta chains. Every CDR3 protein is listed once, alongside the most common genes and DNA of its rows. The V and J calls reflect TCRdb's pipeline rather than the authors' work. This sample comprises 300,000 to 450,000 distinct CDR3 sequences, roughly two fifths of them detected only once. In total, the top ten clones hold 12% of the sample.

The CDR3 numbers 14 residues from cysteine through phenylalanine. The sequence is cut down to CDR3 DNA, 42 bases in frame from base 1. Per the germline V gene (reference sequence), DFQATT is the CDR1 and SNEGSKA is the CDR2. V and J lose 8 bases and 2 bases, and a span of 16 bases separates them. Worth noting for this clonotype: Which antigen it targets is not known. The sample holds no much larger clone one base away, and base qualities are not on file.

This TCR derives from a human donor with low-grade glioma or glioblastoma, undergoing nonglioma brain surgery, or in good health (not recorded which). Material: glioma tissue, nonneoplastic brain tissue, or PBMCs (not recorded which). This receptor chain uses TRBV20-1 and TRBJ1-5, with TRBD1 perhaps the D gene, on 6 matching bases. The CDR3 has the sequence CSIQGSRGNQPQHF. The DNA sequence is TGCAGTATTCAGGGGTCAAGGGGCAATCAGCCCCAGCATTTT.